This TCR beta chain emerged from a study of spatial heterogeneity in lung cancer (dated by TCRdb to the late 2010s). At the level of the whole study: More beta-chain than alpha-chain transcripts were consistently detected, likely reflecting higher beta-chain transcript abundance. The study linked features of the TCR repertoire to counts of nonsynonymous mutations, which were determined by whole-exome sequencing of tumor tissue. The study quantitatively compared TCR alpha and beta repertoires across multiple tumor regions, matched nontumor lung and blood in non-small cell lung cancer. In the raw uncorrected reads, each unique combination of TCR and UMI appeared more than ten times on average. In tumor regions, TCR transcript counts showed a strong correlation with a T cell transcriptional module score from matched bulk RNA-seq. Both alpha and beta chains were TCR-sequenced in samples taken at surgery, namely 220 tumor regions, around 64 matched nontumor lung samples and around 53 PBMC samples.

Receptor amplification or capture employed 5' RACE. Data came from a NextSeq 500. The TCR library protocol attached a unique molecular identifier to each TCR cDNA molecule to allow correction of PCR and sequencing errors. For the original study's pipeline: Decombinator tools were used for TCR identification, UMI-based error correction and CDR3 extraction. TCRs above a frequency of 2 per 1,000, corresponding to the top 1% of the tumor frequency distribution, were defined as expanded. Expanded tumor TCRs were classed as regional if statistically deemed absent (corrected P<0.05) from at least one tumor region, otherwise ubiquitous. Rényi diversity was computed with the R vegan package after subsampling each repertoire 100 times to 5,000 TCRs. To build CDR3 similarity networks, amino acid triplet string-kernel similarity was used, and CDR3s were connected when their pairwise similarity was above 0.82. TCRdb reanalyzed the raw reads on its own, using fastp at Q25 for trimming and MiXCR for clone calling, and kept in-frame beta chains. For every CDR3 protein sequence, its rows merge into one entry that carries the most common genes and DNA. TCRdb, rather than the study authors, made the V and J calls. The sample yields roughly 7,700 distinct CDR3 sequences; 10% to 15% were counted once. 9.5% to 12% of the sample is held by the ten biggest clonotypes.

The sample's time point label, in plain terms: sample taken at primary tumor resection. Donors were 65 to 85 patients with early-stage, untreated non-small cell lung cancer from the lung TRACERx cohort. TCR sequencing used whole RNA extracted from tumor and nontumor lung tissue, or from cryopreserved PBMC samples, without cell sorting. A patient was chosen for TCR sequencing only when enough RNA was available from at least two tumor regions. Before selection, tumor and adjacent nontumor lung specimens were reviewed by a lung pathologist. The CDR3 has 14 amino acids, counting the end cysteine and phenylalanine. The DNA shown is the 42-base CDR3, in frame from base 1. V and J are truncated by 5 bases and 6 bases respectively, leaving an intervening sequence of 17 bases. Reading the germline V gene (reference sequence) gives CDR1 SEHNR and CDR2 FQNEAQ. What the research found in general, with its limitations: TCR-seq coverage of tumor T cells was estimated to be only about 7% for alpha chains and more than 11% for beta chains. Confirming at a functional level the hypothesis that regional TCRs recognize regional mutations was considered to require additional single-cell paired TCR alpha and beta sequencing. The count of ubiquitous expanded TCRs correlated with the count of ubiquitous nonsynonymous mutations, and the count of regional expanded TCRs correlated with the count of regional nonsynonymous mutations. The tumor nonsynonymous mutation count correlated with the number of expanded intratumoral alpha and beta TCRs.

Ten or more counts support this clonotype. Its recognized antigen is unknown. It has no much larger one-base neighbor in the sample; base qualities were not kept. This material consisted of lung tumor tissue, taken at surgery. The chain was built from TRBV7-9 and TRBJ2-7; the D segment may tentatively be TRBD1 or TRBD2, each giving 5 matched bases. This receptor was taken from a male donor with early-stage non-small cell lung cancer. The CDR3 here reads CASSLQGPPGEQYF. The nucleotides read TGTGCCAGCAGCCTTCAGGGACCCCCGGGCGAGCAGTACTTC.